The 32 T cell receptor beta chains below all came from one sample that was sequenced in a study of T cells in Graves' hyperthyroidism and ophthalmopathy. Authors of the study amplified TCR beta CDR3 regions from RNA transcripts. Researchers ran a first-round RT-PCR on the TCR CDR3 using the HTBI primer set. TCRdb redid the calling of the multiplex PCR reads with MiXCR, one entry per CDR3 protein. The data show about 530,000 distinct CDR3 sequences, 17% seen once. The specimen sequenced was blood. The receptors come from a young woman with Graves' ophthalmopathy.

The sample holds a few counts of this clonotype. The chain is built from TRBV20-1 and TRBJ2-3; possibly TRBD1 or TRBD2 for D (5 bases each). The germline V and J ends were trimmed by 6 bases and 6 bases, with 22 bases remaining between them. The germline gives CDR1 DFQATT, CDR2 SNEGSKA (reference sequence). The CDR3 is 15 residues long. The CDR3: CSAPTRDPDFDTQYF. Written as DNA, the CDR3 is TGCAGTGCACCGACCCGGGACCCCGATTTCGATACGCAGTATTTT.

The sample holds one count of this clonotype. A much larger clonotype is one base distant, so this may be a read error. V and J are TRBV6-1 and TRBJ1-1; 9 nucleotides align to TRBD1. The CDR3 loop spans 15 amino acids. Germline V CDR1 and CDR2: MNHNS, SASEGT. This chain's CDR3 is CASSDVTGGGTETFF. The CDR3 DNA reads TGTGCCAGCAGTGATGTGACAGGGGGGGGCACTGAAACTTTCTTT.

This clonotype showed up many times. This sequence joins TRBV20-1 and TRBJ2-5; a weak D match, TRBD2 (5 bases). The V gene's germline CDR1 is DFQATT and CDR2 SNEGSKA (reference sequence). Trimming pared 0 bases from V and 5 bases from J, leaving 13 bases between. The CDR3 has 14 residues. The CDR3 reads CSARDFARGETQYF. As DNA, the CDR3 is TGCAGTGCTAGAGATTTCGCCCGAGGGGAGACCCAGTACTTC.

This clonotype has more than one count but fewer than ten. This CDR3 reads CSARGPLNTGELFF. CDR3 DNA sequence: TGCAGTGCTAGAGGCCCTTTAAACACCGGGGAGCTGTTTTTT. This chain links TRBV20-1 with TRBJ2-2, with D unclear. V was cut by 1 base and J by 2 bases, with 8 bases left in between. The germline V gene has CDR1 DFQATT and CDR2 SNEGSKA (reference sequence). The CDR3 is made up of 14 amino acids.

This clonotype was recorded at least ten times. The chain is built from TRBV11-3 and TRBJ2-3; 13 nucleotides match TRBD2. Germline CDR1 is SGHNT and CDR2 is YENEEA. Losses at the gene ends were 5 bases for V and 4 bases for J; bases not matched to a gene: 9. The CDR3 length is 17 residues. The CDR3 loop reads CASSPRQGTSGADTQYF. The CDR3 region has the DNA TGTGCCAGCAGCCCTAGACAGGGGACTAGCGGGGCAGATACGCAGTATTTT.

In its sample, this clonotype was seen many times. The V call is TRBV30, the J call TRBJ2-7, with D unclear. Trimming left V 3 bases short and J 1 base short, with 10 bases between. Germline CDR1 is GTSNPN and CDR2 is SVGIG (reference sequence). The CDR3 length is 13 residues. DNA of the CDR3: TGTGCCTGGAGAAGTCAGCCATCCTACGAGCAGTACTTC. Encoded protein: CAWRSQPSYEQYF.

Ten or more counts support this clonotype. The CDR3: CASSQGSNEQFF. The CDR3 bases are TGTGCCAGCAGCCAAGGTAGCAATGAGCAGTTCTTC. The V and J genes are TRBV3-1 and TRBJ2-1; D is unresolved. V lost 1 base, J lost 6 bases, and 4 bases lay in between. The CDR3 covers 12 residues. Per germline, CDR1 LGHDT and CDR2 YNNKEL (reference sequence).

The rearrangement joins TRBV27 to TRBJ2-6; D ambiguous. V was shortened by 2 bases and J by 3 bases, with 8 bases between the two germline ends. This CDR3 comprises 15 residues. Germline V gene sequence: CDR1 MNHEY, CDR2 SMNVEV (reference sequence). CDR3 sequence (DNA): TGTGCCAGCAGTTTAGCGGCTAATGGGGCCAACGTCCTGACTTTC. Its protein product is CASSLAANGANVLTF.

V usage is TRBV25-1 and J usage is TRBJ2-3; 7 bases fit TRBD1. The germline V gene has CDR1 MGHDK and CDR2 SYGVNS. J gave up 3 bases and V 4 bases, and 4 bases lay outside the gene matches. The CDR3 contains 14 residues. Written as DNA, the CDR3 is TGTGCCAGCAGTGCCGACAGGGTTACAGATACGCAGTATTTT. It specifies CASSADRVTDTQYF.

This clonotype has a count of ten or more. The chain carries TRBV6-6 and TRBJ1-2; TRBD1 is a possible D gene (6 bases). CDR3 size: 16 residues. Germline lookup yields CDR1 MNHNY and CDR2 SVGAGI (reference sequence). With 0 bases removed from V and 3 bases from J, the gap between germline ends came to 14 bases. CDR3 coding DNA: TGTGCCAGCAGTTACTCCCCGGGGGCGCGTGACTATGGCTACACCTTC. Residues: CASSYSPGARDYGYTF.

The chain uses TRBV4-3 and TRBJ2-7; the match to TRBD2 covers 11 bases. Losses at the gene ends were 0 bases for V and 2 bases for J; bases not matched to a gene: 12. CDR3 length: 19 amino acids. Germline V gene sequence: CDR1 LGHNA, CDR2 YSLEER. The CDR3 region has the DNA TGCGCCAGCAGCCAAGATTCAGGGCTAGCGGGAGGATTTGCCTACGAGCAGTACTTC. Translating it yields CASSQDSGLAGGFAYEQYF.

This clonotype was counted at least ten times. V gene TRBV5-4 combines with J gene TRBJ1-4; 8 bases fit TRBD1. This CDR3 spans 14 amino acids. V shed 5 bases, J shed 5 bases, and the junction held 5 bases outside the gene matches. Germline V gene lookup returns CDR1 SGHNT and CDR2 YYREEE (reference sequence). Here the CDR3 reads CASRTGTGNEKLFF. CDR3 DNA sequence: TGTGCCAGCAGAACCGGGACAGGAAATGAAAAACTGTTTTTT.

CDR3 coding DNA: TGTGCCACCGGGGGACAGGCCTCACATACGCAGTATTTT. The encoded protein is CATGGQASHTQYF. J is TRBJ2-3 and V is TRBV24-1; 8 bases align to TRBD1. This CDR3 is built from 13 residues. Germline V CDR1 and CDR2: KGHDR, SFDVKD. J gave up 7 bases and V 9 bases, and 8 bases lay outside the gene matches.

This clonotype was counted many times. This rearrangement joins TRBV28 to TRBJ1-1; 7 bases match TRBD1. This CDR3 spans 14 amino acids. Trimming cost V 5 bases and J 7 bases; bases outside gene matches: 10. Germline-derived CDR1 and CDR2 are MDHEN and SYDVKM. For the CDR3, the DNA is TGTGCCAGCAGTAGACAGGGCCCTGCTCTTGAAGCTTTCTTT. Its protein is CASSRQGPALEAFF.

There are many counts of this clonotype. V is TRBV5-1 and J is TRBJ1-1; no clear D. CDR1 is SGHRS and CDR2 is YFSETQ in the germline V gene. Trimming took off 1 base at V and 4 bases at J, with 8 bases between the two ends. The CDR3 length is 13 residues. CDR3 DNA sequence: TGCGCCAGCAGCTTGTTTGGGTCCACTGAAGCTTTCTTT. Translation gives CASSLFGSTEAFF.

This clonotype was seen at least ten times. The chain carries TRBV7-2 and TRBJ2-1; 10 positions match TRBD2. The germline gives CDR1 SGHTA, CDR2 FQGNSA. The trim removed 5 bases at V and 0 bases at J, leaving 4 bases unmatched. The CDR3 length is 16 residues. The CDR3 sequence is CASSPWTSGSYNEQFF. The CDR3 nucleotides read TGTGCCAGCAGCCCGTGGACTAGCGGCTCCTACAATGAGCAGTTCTTC.

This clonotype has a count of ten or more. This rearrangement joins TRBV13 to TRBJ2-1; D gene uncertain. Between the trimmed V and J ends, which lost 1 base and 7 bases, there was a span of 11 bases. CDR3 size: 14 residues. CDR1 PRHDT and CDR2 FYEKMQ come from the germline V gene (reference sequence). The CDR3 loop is CASSLVGKDNEQFF. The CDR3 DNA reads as TGTGCCAGCAGCTTAGTTGGGAAGGATAATGAGCAGTTCTTC.

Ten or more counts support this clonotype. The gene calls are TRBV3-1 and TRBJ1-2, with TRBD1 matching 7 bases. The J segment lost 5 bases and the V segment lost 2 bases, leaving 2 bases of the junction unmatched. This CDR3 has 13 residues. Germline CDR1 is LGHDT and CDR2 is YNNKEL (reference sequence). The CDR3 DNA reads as TGTGCCAGCAGCCAACAGGGGGAGTATGGCTACACCTTC. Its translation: CASSQQGEYGYTF.

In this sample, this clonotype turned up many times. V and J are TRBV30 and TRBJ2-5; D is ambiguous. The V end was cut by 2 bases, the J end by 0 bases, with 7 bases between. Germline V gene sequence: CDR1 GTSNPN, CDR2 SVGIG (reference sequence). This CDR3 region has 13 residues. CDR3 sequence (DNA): TGTGCCTGGAGTAAAGACAACCAAGAGACCCAGTACTTC. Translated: CAWSKDNQETQYF.

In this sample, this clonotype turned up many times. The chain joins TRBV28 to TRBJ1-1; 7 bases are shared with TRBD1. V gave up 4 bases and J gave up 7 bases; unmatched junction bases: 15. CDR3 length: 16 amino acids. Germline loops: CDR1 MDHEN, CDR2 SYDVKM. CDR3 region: CASSSISAGQRHEAFF. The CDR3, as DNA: TGTGCCAGCAGTTCCATAAGCGCGGGACAGCGACATGAAGCTTTCTTT.

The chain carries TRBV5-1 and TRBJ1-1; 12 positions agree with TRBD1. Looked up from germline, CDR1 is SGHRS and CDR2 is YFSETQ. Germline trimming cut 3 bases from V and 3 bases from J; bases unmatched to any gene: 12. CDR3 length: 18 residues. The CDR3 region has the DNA TGCGCCAGCAGCTACGTTGGGACAGGGGGCGAGGAAGACACTGAAGCTTTCTTT. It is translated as CASSYVGTGGEEDTEAFF.

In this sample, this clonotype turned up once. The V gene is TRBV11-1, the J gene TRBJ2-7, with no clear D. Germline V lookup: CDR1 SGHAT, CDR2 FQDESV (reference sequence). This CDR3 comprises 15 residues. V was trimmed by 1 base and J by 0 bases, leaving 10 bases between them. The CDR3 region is CASSLVPESSYEQYF. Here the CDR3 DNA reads TGTGCCAGCAGCTTAGTTCCAGAGAGCTCCTACGAGCAGTACTTC. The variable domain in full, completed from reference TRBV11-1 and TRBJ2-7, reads EAEVAQSPRYKITEKSQAVAFWCDPISGHATLYWYRQILGQGPELLVQFQDESVVDDSQLPKDRFSAERLKGVDSTLKIQPAELGDSAMYLCASSLVPESSYEQYFGPGTRLTVT.

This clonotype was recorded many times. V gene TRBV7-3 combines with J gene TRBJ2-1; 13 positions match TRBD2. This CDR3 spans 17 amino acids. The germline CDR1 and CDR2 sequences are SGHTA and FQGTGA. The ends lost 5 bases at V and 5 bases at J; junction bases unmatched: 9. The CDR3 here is CASSLGPGLAGNNEQFF. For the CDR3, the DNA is TGTGCCAGCAGCCTGGGACCGGGACTAGCGGGAAACAATGAGCAGTTCTTC.

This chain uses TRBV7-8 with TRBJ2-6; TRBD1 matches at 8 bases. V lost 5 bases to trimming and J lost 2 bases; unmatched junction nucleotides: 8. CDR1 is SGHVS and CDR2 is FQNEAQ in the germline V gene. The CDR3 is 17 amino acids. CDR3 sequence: CASSRGQGQAGANVLTF. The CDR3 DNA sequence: TGTGCCAGCAGCCGCGGACAGGGACAAGCTGGGGCCAACGTCCTGACTTTC.

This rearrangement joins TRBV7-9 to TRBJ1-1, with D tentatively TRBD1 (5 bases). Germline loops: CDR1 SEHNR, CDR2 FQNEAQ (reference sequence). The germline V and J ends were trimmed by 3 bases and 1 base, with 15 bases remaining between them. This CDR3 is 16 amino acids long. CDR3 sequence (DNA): TGTGCCAGCAGCTTTGGAGGGGCGCGGGGGAACACTGAAGCTTTCTTT. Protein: CASSFGGARGNTEAFF.

This CDR3 is CASSQAQGPGNSPLHF. The CDR3 bases are TGCGCCAGCAGCCAAGCGCAAGGGCCTGGTAATTCACCCCTCCACTTT. J is TRBJ1-6 and V is TRBV4-1; D is unclear. Germline V gives CDR1 MGHRA, CDR2 YSYEKL. The CDR3 totals 16 residues. V lost 1 base and J 6 bases, leaving 13 bases between the germline ends.

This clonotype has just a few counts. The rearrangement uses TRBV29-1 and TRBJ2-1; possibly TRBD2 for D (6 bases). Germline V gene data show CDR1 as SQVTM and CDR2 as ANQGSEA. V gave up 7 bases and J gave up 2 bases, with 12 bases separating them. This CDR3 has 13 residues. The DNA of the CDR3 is TGCAGCGAAAAGACTAGTACCTACAATGAGCAGTTCTTC. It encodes CSEKTSTYNEQFF.

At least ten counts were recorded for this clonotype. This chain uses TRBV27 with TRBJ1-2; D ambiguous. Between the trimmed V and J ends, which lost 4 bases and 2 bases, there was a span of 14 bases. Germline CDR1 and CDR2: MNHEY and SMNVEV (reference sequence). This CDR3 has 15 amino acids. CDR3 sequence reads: CASSSYSTINYGYTF. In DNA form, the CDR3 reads TGTGCCAGCAGTTCATACTCGACCATCAACTATGGCTACACCTTC.

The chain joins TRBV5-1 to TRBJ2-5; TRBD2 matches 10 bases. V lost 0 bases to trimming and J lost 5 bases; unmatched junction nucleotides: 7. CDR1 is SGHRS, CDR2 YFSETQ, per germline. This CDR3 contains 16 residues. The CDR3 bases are TGCGCCAGCAGCTTGGCTAGCGGGGGCTTCCGGGAGACCCAGTACTTC. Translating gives CASSLASGGFRETQYF.

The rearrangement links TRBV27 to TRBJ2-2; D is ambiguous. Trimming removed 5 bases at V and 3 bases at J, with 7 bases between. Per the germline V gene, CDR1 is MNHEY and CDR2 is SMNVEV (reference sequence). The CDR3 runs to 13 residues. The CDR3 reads CASSIAYTGELFF. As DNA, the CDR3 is TGTGCCAGCAGTATAGCCTACACCGGGGAGCTGTTTTTT.

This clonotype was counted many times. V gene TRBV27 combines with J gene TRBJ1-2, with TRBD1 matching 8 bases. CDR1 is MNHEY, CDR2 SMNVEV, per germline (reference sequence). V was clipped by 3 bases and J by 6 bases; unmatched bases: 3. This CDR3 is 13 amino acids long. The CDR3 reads CASSLTGDHGYTF. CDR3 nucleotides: TGTGCCAGCAGTTTGACAGGGGATCATGGCTACACCTTC.

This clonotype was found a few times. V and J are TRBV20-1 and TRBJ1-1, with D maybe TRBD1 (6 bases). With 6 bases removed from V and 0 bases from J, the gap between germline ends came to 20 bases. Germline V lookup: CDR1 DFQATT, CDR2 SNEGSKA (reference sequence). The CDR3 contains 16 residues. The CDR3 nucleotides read TGCAGTGCCAAACCGGACAGACTGAACATGAACACTGAAGCTTTCTTT. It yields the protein CSAKPDRLNMNTEAFF.